This T cell receptor (beta chain) was captured in a study of CD8 T cells in Susac syndrome (dated by TCRdb to between 2017 and 2020). Turning to the overall study: Whether CD8+ T cell activation and differentiation in Susac syndrome was antigen driven was tested using repertoire sequencing. Study-wide conclusions, independent of this receptor: The number of individuals in the TCR sequencing and HLA analysis was acknowledged as relatively small.

CDR3 length: 13 amino acids, cysteine to phenylalanine. The only DNA kept is the CDR3, 39 bases in frame from the first base. The germline V gene gives CDR1 as SGHTA and CDR2 as FQGTGA. The junction shows trimming of 4 bases on V and 0 bases on J, plus 4 bases between the germline ends. Peripheral blood CD8+ and CD4+ T cells from healthy donors, Susac syndrome patients and multiple sclerosis patients were profiled using high-throughput TCR beta sequencing. Treatment-naive patients with stable or active relapsing-remitting disease fulfilling revised McDonald criteria were used as multiple sclerosis controls. CD8+ TEMRA cells were enriched by FACS, while bulk CD8+ and CD4+ T cells were purified by magnetic negative isolation. Blood was drawn into EDTA tubes, processed within 24 hours, and PBMCs were isolated by density gradient centrifugation. PBMCs intended for TCR sequencing were frozen in liquid nitrogen and were later thawed in a 37 degrees C water bath. Purity of sorted or isolated CD4+, CD8+ and CD8+ TEMRA cells was at least 90%.

Turning to this clonotype: Its antigen has not been determined. The sample holds no much larger clone one base away, and base qualities are not on file.

RNA was extracted using the RNeasy kit, and roughly 0.5 to 1 microgram was reverse transcribed with random hexamers. The immunoSEQ multiplex PCR assay, which covers 54 Vbeta and 13 Jbeta segments, was used to amplify TCR beta CDR3 regions. To correct PCR amplification bias, a synthetic template baseline was used for both primer optimization and computational correction. The authors' pipeline ran thus. Reads were annotated to V, D and J genes per IMGT and analyzed with immunoSEQ Analyzer, keeping only productive sequences. Clonality was computed as one minus Shannon entropy normalized by log2 of the number of productive unique sequences. For each patient and control, public and private clones were evaluated within the 100 most prevalent clones. Susac-specific clones were defined as absent from healthy and MS cohorts, over a thousand published viral clones and other ImmuneACCESS disease sequences. The public reads were reanalyzed by TCRdb: fastp trimming at Q25, MiXCR alignment, in-frame beta chains only. Every entry covers one CDR3 protein and lists the most common genes and DNA from its rows. For this entry, the V and J calls and clone size follow TCRdb and not the study's own pipeline. This sample has 150,000 to 200,000 distinct CDR3 sequences in its table, and approximately 94% of those were observed once. More than 0.08% of the sample is in the top ten clones.

This clonotype originated in a human donor with multiple sclerosis. Specimen: CD4+ T cells from PBMCs. In this chain, TRBV7-3 is recombined with TRBJ1-3; the D gene identity is not certain. The sequenced DNA is TGTGCCAGCAGCTCCTACTCTGGAAACACCATATATTTT. Its translation is CASSSYSGNTIYF.